A selection of T cell receptor beta chains follows, all from one sample in a study of blood T cell repertoires in COVID-19. Clones were sequenced by immunoSEQ multiplex PCR, and TCRdb holds only the in-frame ones, with some missing. The table includes roughly 34,000 clones, about 90% detected once. Sequencing was done on a sample of peripheral blood. The receptors shown here come from a man between 60 and 75 years old with active COVID-19. Both conserved end residues are part of each CDR3. D genes are given only for firm matches. Size values are once, few and many counts, or a class for expanded clones, and some rows have none.

TRBV18	.	TRBD1	TRBJ2-3	TGTGCCAGCTCACGGACAGGTAGCACAGATACGCAGTATTTT	CASSRTGSTDTQYF
TRBV10-2	.	TRBD2	TRBJ2-2	TGCGCCAGCAGGGTGACTAGCCTAAACACCGGGGAGCTGTTTTTT	CASRVTSLNTGELFF
TRBV6-2/TRBV6-3	.	.	TRBJ2-7	TGTGCCAGCAGTTACCGGGGTAAGAGCTCCTACGAGCAGTACTTC	CASSYRGKSSYEQYF
TRBV7-9	once	.	TRBJ2-1	TGTGCCAGCAGCTGGGACTCGTGGAACAATGAGCAGTTCTTC	CASSWDSWNNEQFF
TRBV19	once	.	TRBJ1-2	TGTGCCAGTAGTATAGATCGGGGGTTCTATGGCTACACCTTC	CASSIDRGFYGYTF
TRBV12-3/TRBV12-4	.	TRBD1	TRBJ2-3	TGTGCCAGCAAGGGGGCCGGGACAGATACGCAGTATTTT	CASKGAGTDTQYF
TRBV11-2	.	.	TRBJ2-3	TGTGCCAGCAGCTTAGTTAGTAGTCATACCTTCCCAGATACGCAGTATTTT	CASSLVSSHTFPDTQYF
TRBV6-2/TRBV6-3	.	TRBD1	TRBJ2-7	TGTGCCAGCAGTCCCGGACAGGGGGCACTCTACGAGCAGTACTTC	CASSPGQGALYEQYF
TRBV3-1/TRBV3-2	.	.	TRBJ1-2	TGTGCCAGCAGCCAAGAAGAACAGAAATATGGCTACACCTTC	CASSQEEQKYGYTF
TRBV9	.	TRBD1	TRBJ2-3	TGTGCCAGCAGCGTGTCCGGGACAGGGGTTATAGATACGCAGTATTTT	CASSVSGTGVIDTQYF
TRBV4-1	.	.	TRBJ2-1	.	CASILGTSANNEQFF
TRBV19	.	.	TRBJ2-2	TGTGCCAGTAGTCCGCGGACTACAAGCAACACCGGGGAGCTGTTTTTT	CASSPRTTSNTGELFF
TRBV28	.	.	TRBJ1-5	TGTGCCAGCAGTTTTGGGGGGGCCCGGCAGCCCCAGCATTTT	CASSFGGARQPQHF
TRBV2	once	.	TRBJ2-7	TGTGCCAGCAGTGACAGCTACGAGCAGTACTTC	CASSDSYEQYF